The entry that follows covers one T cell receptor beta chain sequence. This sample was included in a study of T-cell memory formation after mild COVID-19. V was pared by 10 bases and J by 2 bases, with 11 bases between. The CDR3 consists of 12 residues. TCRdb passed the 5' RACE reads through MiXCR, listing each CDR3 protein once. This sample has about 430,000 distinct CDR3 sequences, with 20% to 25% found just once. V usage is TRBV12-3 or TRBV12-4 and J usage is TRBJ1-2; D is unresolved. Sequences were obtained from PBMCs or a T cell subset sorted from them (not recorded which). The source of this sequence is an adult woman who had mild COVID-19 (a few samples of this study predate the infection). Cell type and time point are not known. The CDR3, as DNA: TGTGCCACGCACGACGTAAACTATGGCTACACCTTC. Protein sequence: CATHDVNYGYTF.